One and the same sample provided the 4 T cell receptor beta chains below, sequenced in a study of blood T cells in healthy people across ages. With a J-beta primer mix and a sample-barcoded 5' primer, a second PCR ran about 6 to 11 cycles. TCRdb reprocessed the 5' RACE reads with MiXCR, giving one entry per CDR3 protein. The sample consists of 1.5 million to 2 million distinct CDR3 sequences, around half of them appearing once. The material sequenced was blood. The receptors were gathered from a woman in her thirties or forties in good health.

CDR3 nucleotide sequence: TGCAGTGCTAGAGGTAGCGGGTTTAGCTCCTACGAGCAGTACTTC. Translating it yields CSARGSGFSSYEQYF. V and J are TRBV20-1 and TRBJ2-7; 7 bases agree with TRBD2. V gave up 1 base and J gave up 0 bases; unmatched junction bases: 6. The CDR3 consists of 15 residues. Germline lookup yields CDR1 DFQATT and CDR2 SNEGSKA (reference sequence).

This clonotype was recorded a few times. The chain links TRBV12-5 to TRBJ2-1; TRBD2 agrees at 11 bases. Losses at the gene ends were 1 base for V and 4 bases for J; bases not matched to a gene: 3. The V gene's germline CDR1 is LGHNT and CDR2 FRNRAP. This CDR3 has 16 residues. CDR3 in amino acids: CASGLGLAGGYNEQFF. The DNA of the CDR3 is TGTGCTAGTGGTTTGGGTCTAGCGGGGGGTTACAATGAGCAGTTCTTC.

This chain links TRBV20-1 with TRBJ1-6; D possibly corresponds to TRBD1 (5 bases). From germline, CDR1 is DFQATT and CDR2 SNEGSKA (reference sequence). V lost 1 base and J lost 4, with 11 bases in between. The CDR3 spans 15 residues. CDR3 nucleotides: TGCAGTGCTAGAGGGAGGGGCTGGTATAATTCACCCCTCCACTTT. It codes for CSARGRGWYNSPLHF.

Only a few counts were recorded for this clonotype. The chain combines TRBV10-2 with TRBJ2-7, with 7 positions matching TRBD1. Germline V gives CDR1 WSHSY, CDR2 SAAADI. The CDR3 runs 12 residues. V trimming: 8 bases; J trimming: 4 bases; junction bases outside the gene matches: 5. CDR3 sequence reads: CASGLQGYEQYF. CDR3 in DNA: TGCGCCAGCGGGTTACAGGGGTACGAGCAGTACTTC.